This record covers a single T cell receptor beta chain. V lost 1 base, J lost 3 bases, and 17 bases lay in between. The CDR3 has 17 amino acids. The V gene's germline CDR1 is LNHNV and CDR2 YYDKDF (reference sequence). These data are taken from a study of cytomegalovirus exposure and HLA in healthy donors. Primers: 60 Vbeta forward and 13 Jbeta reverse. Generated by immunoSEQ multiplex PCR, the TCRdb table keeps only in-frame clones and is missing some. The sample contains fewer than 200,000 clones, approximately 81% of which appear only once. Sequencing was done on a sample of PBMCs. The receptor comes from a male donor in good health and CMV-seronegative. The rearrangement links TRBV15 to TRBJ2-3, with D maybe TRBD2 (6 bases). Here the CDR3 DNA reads TGTGCCACCAGCAGAGGGGTCGGGAGTAGAGGGACAGATACGCAGTATTTT. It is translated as CATSRGVGSRGTDTQYF.